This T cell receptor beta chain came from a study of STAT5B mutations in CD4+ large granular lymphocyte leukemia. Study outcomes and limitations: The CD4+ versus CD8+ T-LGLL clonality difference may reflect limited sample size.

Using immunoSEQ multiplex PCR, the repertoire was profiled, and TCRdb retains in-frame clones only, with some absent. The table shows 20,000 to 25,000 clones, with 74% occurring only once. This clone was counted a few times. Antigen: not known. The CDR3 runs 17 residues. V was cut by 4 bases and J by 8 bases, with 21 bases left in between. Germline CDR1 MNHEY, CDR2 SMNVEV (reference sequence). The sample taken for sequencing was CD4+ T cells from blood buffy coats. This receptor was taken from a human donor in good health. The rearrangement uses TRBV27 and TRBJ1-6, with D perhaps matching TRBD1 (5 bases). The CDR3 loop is CASSSSDPSAGYSPLHF. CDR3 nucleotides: TGTGCCAGCAGTTCATCGGATCCTTCGGCAGGGTATTCACCCCTCCACTTT.